This T cell receptor (beta chain) was profiled in a study of T cells after yellow fever vaccination. About the research overall: In the case of low-cell-number fractions, SMART-Seq v4 Ultra Low Input was used for preparation. Study-level findings and limits: One caveat is that FACS-sorted repertoires could contain abundant clonotypes contaminating from the bulk population. Clonotypes found in both CD4 and CD8 compartments made up a small share. Among primary-vaccination clones, most reappeared after the booster, at roughly 95% for CD4 and 88% for CD8.

Deletions cut 5 bases from V and 10 bases from J, with 10 bases between. The germline CDR1 and CDR2 sequences are SGHDT and YYEEEE. This CDR3 is 11 amino acids long. This clonotype has only a few counts. Its antigen is as yet unknown. TCRdb reanalysed the 5' RACE reads using MiXCR and keeps one entry per CDR3 protein. There are roughly 120,000 distinct CDR3 sequences in the sample; around 8% occur only once, and approximately 24% lies in the top ten. The sample was CD8+ T cells sorted from PBMCs, taken 45 days after the yellow fever booster vaccination. V is TRBV5-6 and J is TRBJ2-1, with D unclear. This receptor was obtained from a man between 25 and 39 years old who received the YFV17D yellow fever vaccine. The CDR3, as DNA: TGTGCCAGCAGGCTTGGGGAAGAGCAGTTCTTC. Residues: CASRLGEEQFF.